The source of this T cell receptor beta chain is a study of tumor-infiltrating lymphocytes in primary liver carcinoma. Overall study context: Surgeons treated the primary liver carcinoma of the patients by surgical resection. Each of the growths was stage T1-T3 N0M0, extending roughly 4.2 to 11 cm across. Study conclusions and caveats: Blood's top-250-clone fraction was significantly lower than that of tumors (p = 0.039).

This CDR3 contains 15 residues. Germline lookup yields CDR1 LGHNA and CDR2 YNFKEQ. With regard to this clonotype: Its cognate antigen is unknown. A read error may explain this, as a much larger clone is one base away.

cDNA specific to TCR beta was made from around 470 ng of total RNA, with a constant-region primer employed for priming. Construction of TCR beta libraries relied on three successive nested multiplex PCR rounds employing slightly modified ARM-PCR. It was with TRBV1-TRBV30 forward primers and a C-beta reverse primer that the first two PCR rounds were run, at about 9 cycles each. TCRdb re-called the multiplex PCR reads through MiXCR, storing one row per CDR3 protein. The table includes about 180,000 distinct CDR3 sequences, about 60% detected once. Germline DNA was also extracted, and blood RNA derived from unsorted whole blood.

The receptor's source is a man aged 35 to 55 with primary liver carcinoma and hepatitis B virus infection. The sample was peripheral blood. J is TRBJ2-5 and V is TRBV4-2; D might be TRBD2 (6 bases). The CDR3 sequence: CASIQGAGLGETQYF. The CDR3 bases are TGTGCCAGCATCCAAGGGGCGGGATTGGGAGAGACCCAGTACTTC.